The 9 T cell receptor beta chains given below trace back to one sample, sequenced in a study of blood T cells in healthy people across ages. The second PCR ran roughly 7 to 11 cycles with a sample-barcoded 5' primer and J-beta primers. TCRdb re-called the 5' RACE reads through MiXCR, storing one row per CDR3 protein. The sample lists about a million distinct CDR3 sequences, under 50% occurring once. Sequenced material: blood. These receptors all come from a man aged 30-40 years in good health.

The V and J genes are TRBV6-1 and TRBJ2-7, with D maybe TRBD2 (6 bases). This CDR3 is 13 amino acids long. CDR1 and CDR2 from the germline V gene are MNHNS and SASEGT. Trimming took 1 base from V and 5 from J, leaving 9 bases between them. CDR3: CASSEDPGDEQYF. CDR3 DNA sequence: TGTGCCAGCAGTGAAGATCCGGGGGACGAGCAGTACTTC.

V usage is TRBV12-3 or TRBV12-4 and J usage is TRBJ2-5; no clear D. TRBJ2-7 explains the end of the DNA better; the J call may be wrong. The CDR3 has 13 residues. CDR3 in DNA: TGTGCCAGCAGTTTTGCAGGAACCGACGAGCAGTACTTC. Translated: CASSFAGTDEQYF.

The chain joins TRBV12-3 or TRBV12-4 to TRBJ1-2; D perhaps matches TRBD1 (6 bases). This CDR3 has 15 amino acids. With 6 bases removed from V and 1 base from J, the gap between germline ends came to 15 bases. CDR3 in DNA: TGTGCCAGCAGCTTGATACAGGGATATAACTATGGCTACACCTTC. This gives the protein CASSLIQGYNYGYTF.

The chain is built from TRBV3-1 and TRBJ1-3, with D hard to call. This CDR3 has 17 amino acids. V gave up 2 bases and J gave up 0 bases, with 14 bases separating them. CDR1 and CDR2 from the germline V gene are LGHDT and YNNKEL (reference sequence). The CDR3 DNA reads TGTGCCAGCAGCCAATCCGAACACCGGCGCTCTGGAAACACCATATATTTT. It specifies CASSQSEHRRSGNTIYF.

V and J are TRBV4-3 and TRBJ1-2; D is uncertain. V was cut by 0 bases and J by 7 bases, with 9 bases left in between. CDR3 size: 13 residues. Germline assignment: CDR1 LGHNA and CDR2 YSLEER. CDR3 region: CASSQDRGIGYTF. The DNA for the CDR3 is TGCGCCAGCAGCCAAGATCGAGGGATTGGCTACACCTTC.

This sequence joins TRBV7-2 and TRBJ1-1; possibly TRBD1 for D (5 bases). Per germline, CDR1 SGHTA and CDR2 FQGNSA. Between the trimmed V and J ends, which lost 5 bases and 0 bases, there was a span of 19 bases. The CDR3 length is 17 residues. The CDR3 DNA is TGTGCCAGCAGCCGTGGGACGGTAAACCGCATGAACACTGAAGCTTTCTTT. Translated: CASSRGTVNRMNTEAFF.

In this sample, this clonotype turned up a few times. The chain is built from TRBV7-2 and TRBJ2-7; D not resolved. CDR1 and CDR2 from the germline V gene are SGHTA and FQGNSA. This CDR3 contains 12 residues. Trimming left V 0 bases short and J 4 bases short, with 4 bases between. This chain's CDR3 is CASSLAKYEQYF. The CDR3 DNA is TGTGCCAGCAGCTTAGCGAAGTACGAGCAGTACTTC.

As for this clonotype: The junction does not match germline at one end; this may be a read error. The genes are TRBV11-2 and TRBJ2-7; D is possibly TRBD2 (5 bases). The CDR3 runs 13 residues. Germline V gene sequence: CDR1 SGHAT, CDR2 FQNNGV. CDR3 coding DNA: TGTGCCAGCAGCGTAGAGGTGGGAGATGAGCAGTACTTC. Encoded protein: CASSVEVGDEQYF.

V usage is TRBV19 and J usage is TRBJ1-2; the match to TRBD1 covers 7 bases. The CDR3 is 14 amino acids. Germline V gene sequence: CDR1 LNHDA, CDR2 SQIVND (reference sequence). V shed 6 bases, J shed 1 base, and the junction held 5 bases outside the gene matches. This CDR3 is CASRPGQHNYGYTF. Here the CDR3 DNA reads TGTGCCAGTAGACCGGGACAGCATAACTATGGCTACACCTTC.